Reported below is one TCR beta chain. This clone was counted between two and nine times. Its antigen remains unidentified. One base away there is no much larger clone; base qualities are not given. The meaning behind the sample label is: CMVpp65/IE-1-reactive T cells enriched by IFNgamma capture and expanded in vitro. PBMCs were stimulated for 6 to 7 hours with overlapping CMV pp65 and IE-1 peptide pools, each at roughly 0.55 ug/ml. IFNgamma-producing CMV-stimulated cells were positively selected with the IFNgamma Secretion Assay-Cell Enrichment and Detection Kit (Miltenyi Biotec). Enriched IFNgamma+ cells were cultured with irradiated autologous feeders plus either IL-7/IL-15 or IL-2 for approximately three weeks. To get enough cells for the different cell sorting steps, buffy coats were taken from about 15% of the 19 healthy donors. Peripheral blood mononuclear cells were isolated by Biocoll density gradient centrifugation. Healthy donor buffy coats were obtained from DRK.

The data originate from a study of T cell therapy product for transplant patients (dated by TCRdb to between 2019 and 2020). Notes on the research overall: The wider healthy donor group, in Berlin, Germany, included roughly 20 individuals (approximately 10 male and 9 female) aged about 22 to 90 years. The expansion media were supplemented with either IL-7 and IL-15 at 8.5 to 10 ng/ml or IL-2 at about 47 U/ml. TCRbeta repertoires of rapamycin-treated and untreated CMV-specific T-cell products from the same donors were compared to assess clonal composition. Using CMV as the model virus, the study developed a next-generation autologous adoptive antiviral T-cell product intended for immunosuppressed solid organ transplant patients. Healthy donors (n = 3) were included in the TCRbeta repertoire analysis of rapamycin-treated and untreated products. General conclusions and limits of the study: The authors proposed that the higher clonal diversity in Rapa-TCPs may reflect the survival of low-frequency clones and the preferential expansion of central memory T cells. Paired products from the same donor shared many clones, whereas repertoires from different donors showed no overlap. A more diverse, less clonal TCRbeta repertoire and a greater number of distinct clones were observed in rapamycin-treated products than in untreated products. The top 10 clones made up about 70% of the repertoire in rapamycin-treated products compared with around 90% in untreated products.

Genomic DNA was extracted using an AllPrep DNA/RNA Kit, and TCRbeta CDR3 regions were amplified using the immunoSEQ hsTCRb Kit. In the paper's pipeline: Productive rearrangements were in-frame CDR3 nucleotide sequences without stop codons, analyzed in immunoSEQ Analyzer 3.0. Clonality was calculated from productive entropy normalized to the number of productive rearrangements, and the Morisita index was used to measure overlap between samples. This immuneACCESS table, as held by TCRdb, lists in-frame sequences with V and J called but not all clones. Of the missing ones, under half trace to an unresolved V gene in checked studies; the others have no known cause. V and J calls and clone size come straight from that table; D and trimming were deduced from the DNA. The sample table contains around 820 clones; only one count was recorded for approximately 43% of them. Clones ranked in the top ten supply roughly 25% of the sample.

The germline V gene (reference sequence) gives CDR1 as SEHNR and CDR2 as FQNEAQ. The cysteine opens and the phenylalanine closes a CDR3 of 15 amino acids. The entry retains the CDR3 DNA only, 45 bases that are in frame from base 1. The V end gives up 4 bases and the J end 4 bases, leaving 5 bases in the junction not matched to a gene. Here the chain combines TRBV7-9 and TRBJ2-2; TRBD1 agrees with 8 junctional bases. The sequenced sample consisted of a sorted cell population cultured from PBMCs. This receptor was taken from an adult in good health. CDR3 loop: CASSSRTGITGELFF. The nucleotides read TGTGCCAGCAGCTCTAGGACAGGGATCACCGGGGAGCTGTTTTTT.